This paragraph reports one TCR beta chain. What it recognizes is unknown. CCR7 was ignored; memory CD8 cells were sorted as CD8+CD4-CD45RA-. Germline CDR1 MGHDK, CDR2 SYGVNS. This CDR3 has 15 amino acids. With V trimmed by 5 bases and J by 9 bases, 8 bases remained unmatched. The entry originates in a study of CD39 and CD103 CD8 tumor-infiltrating T cells. General study points: Top 30 DP CD8 TIL clonotypes covered 56-86% of repertoire.

DNA input per subset was roughly 8,500 to 110,000 sorted cells. Some clones are missing from TCRdb's copy, which holds only in-frame ones; the method was immunoSEQ multiplex PCR. Of several thousand clones in the sample, around two thirds were seen once. The chain has TRBV25-1 and TRBJ2-1; 12 nucleotides match TRBD2. The sequence came from a human donor with head and neck squamous cell carcinoma. The sample taken for sequencing was CD8+ T cells sorted from blood. The subset was: total memory CD8 T cells (CD45RA-CCR7+/-) from blood or uninvolved lymph node. The DNA for the CDR3 is TGTGCCAGCAGTTTTGCTAGCGGGAGGGTGGGTGAGCAGTTCTTC. Protein product: CASSFASGRVGEQFF. Variable domain in full (rest from reference TRBV25-1 and TRBJ2-1): EADIYQTPRYLVIGTGKKITLECSQTMGHDKMYWYQQDPGMELHLIHYSYGVNSTEKGDLSSESTVSRIRTEHFPLTLESARPSHTSQYLCASSFASGRVGEQFFGPGTRLTVL.